What follows describes a single T cell receptor beta chain. The data were taken from a study of shared clonotypes between healthy human individuals. The assay was immunoSEQ multiplex PCR, and TCRdb's table has in-frame clones only and misses some. Here the sample spans a few million clones, around 90% being singletons. V gave up 5 bases and J gave up 4 bases, with 12 bases separating them. The CDR3 loop spans 15 amino acids. The V gene's germline CDR1 is SGHVS and CDR2 FNYEAQ. The chain links TRBV7-6 to TRBJ2-6; D could derive from TRBD1 or TRBD2 (5 bases each). The TCR originated in a man between 18 and 29 years old in good health. Sequencing input: naive CD4+ T cells sorted from blood. Described subset: CD45RA+ positively selected. CDR3 coding DNA: TGTGCCAGCAGCCGCGAGGGGCTAGGGGCCAACGTCCTGACTTTC. Protein product: CASSREGLGANVLTF.